The clone carrying this T cell receptor beta chain was detected once. It may be a read error: a sequence one base away is much more abundant. The CDR3 contains 14 residues. CDR1 is SGHKS and CDR2 is YYEKEE in the germline V gene (reference sequence). PCR was performed a second time for roughly 7 to 12 cycles using a sample-barcoded 5' primer and a J-beta primer mix. Each CDR3 protein is one row after TCRdb ran MiXCR on the 5' RACE reads. The profile shows some 1.5 million distinct CDR3 sequences, 28% of them singletons. Donation came from healthy Caucasian individuals in Russia who were aged roughly 6 to 95. The sample originates from a study of blood T cells in healthy people across ages.

V is TRBV5-5 and J is TRBJ2-4, with D maybe TRBD2 (6 bases). This receptor was identified in a woman in her 30s in good health. The sequenced sample consisted of blood. CDR3 DNA: TGTCCCAGCAGCTTGCTAGTCGTGGGAGGCATTCAGTACTTC. Protein: CPSSLLVVGGIQYF.